The entry below describes one T cell receptor beta chain. The data originate from a study of OX40 agonist ivuxolimab in advanced cancers. TCRdb keeps only in-frame clones here, not all; method: immunoSEQ multiplex PCR. The table has 50,000 to 75,000 clones, over 80% seen once. There are 14 residues in the CDR3. In germline, CDR1 is SEHNR, CDR2 FQNEAQ (reference sequence). Deletions cut 10 bases from V and 2 bases from J, with 15 bases between. Sample: CD4+ or CD8+ T cells sorted from blood, taken in a trial of the OX40 agonist ivuxolimab. The chain is built from TRBV7-9 and TRBJ2-1; the D gene could be TRBD1 or TRBD2 (5 bases each). This TCR came from an adult with an advanced solid tumor such as melanoma, head and neck, liver or kidney cancer. CDR3 nucleotides: TGTGCCAACGACCGGGACCCAACCTACAATGAGCAGTTCTTC. It yields the protein CANDRDPTYNEQFF.